The 22 T cell receptor beta chains presented below share a single source sample, sequenced in a study of T cell repertoires in cytomegalovirus infection. TCRdb used MiXCR to reprocess the reads, holding one entry per CDR3 protein. The table includes some 130,000 distinct CDR3 sequences, about 10% detected once. The sample comprised PBMCs. Every receptor here comes from a human donor in good health (CMV status not recorded). Some clones in this sample may be carry-over from other donors' samples.

This clonotype ranks as medium-sized (0.01 to 0.1%). This sequence joins TRBV7-4 and TRBJ1-5; 7 bases agree with TRBD1. The CDR3 runs to 15 residues. V was clipped by 2 bases and J by 4 bases; unmatched bases: 5. Germline CDR1 and CDR2: SGHVT and SQSDAQ. CDR3 DNA sequence: TGTGCCAGCAGCTTACGGGGACAGACTAATCAGCCCCAGCATTTT. Protein sequence: CASSLRGQTNQPQHF.

The chain uses TRBV11-3 and TRBJ1-5, with TRBD1 matching over 11 bases. The V and J ends lost 5 bases and 6 bases, in that order; junction bases with no gene match: 18. Germline assignment: CDR1 SGHNT and CDR2 YENEEA. The CDR3 totals 19 residues. The CDR3 reads CASSVTMDRGHMSRQPQHF. CDR3 coding DNA: TGTGCCAGCAGCGTTACCATGGACAGGGGGCATATGTCACGTCAGCCCCAGCATTTT.

V usage is TRBV6-5 and J usage is TRBJ1-5; perhaps TRBD1 as D (6 bases). Germline CDR1 MNHEY, CDR2 SVGAGI. The CDR3 has 14 residues. Trimming removed 8 bases at V and 3 bases at J, with 14 bases between. The CDR3: CASGRDTDNQPQHF. The DNA for the CDR3 is TGTGCCAGCGGCCGGGACACCGACAATCAGCCCCAGCATTTT.

The table lists this clonotype with many counts. This chain links TRBV10-3 with TRBJ2-2; possibly TRBD1 for D (6 bases). Trimming took off 6 bases at V and 0 bases at J, with 11 bases between the two ends. The CDR3 extends over 15 amino acids. Germline CDR1 is ENHRY and CDR2 is SYGVKD. CDR3 coding DNA: TGTGCCATCAGGGCAACAGGGTCGAACACCGGGGAGCTGTTTTTT. Amino acids: CAIRATGSNTGELFF.

The rearrangement links TRBV29-1 to TRBJ2-2; the match to TRBD2 covers 7 bases. With V trimmed by 6 bases and J by 4 bases, 11 bases remained unmatched. Germline assignment: CDR1 SQVTM and CDR2 ANQGSEA. The CDR3 contains 15 residues. The CDR3 spells CSVRGLGEPTGELFF. The CDR3 DNA sequence: TGCAGCGTCCGTGGACTAGGGGAGCCCACCGGGGAGCTGTTTTTT.

This clonotype came up many times. V gene TRBV7-9 combines with J gene TRBJ2-3; D ambiguous. Germline V CDR1 and CDR2: SEHNR, FQNEAQ (reference sequence). Trimming stripped 3 bases from V and 3 bases from J, with 4 bases between. CDR3 length: 12 residues. The CDR3 loop reads CASSFYTDTQYF. The CDR3 nucleotides read TGTGCCAGCAGCTTCTATACAGATACGCAGTATTTT.

At least ten counts were recorded for this clonotype. V is TRBV28 and J is TRBJ1-1; 9 bases are a match to TRBD1. CDR3 length: 15 residues. CDR1 and CDR2 from the germline V gene are MDHEN and SYDVKM. J was trimmed by 4 bases and V by 5 bases; bases with no gene match: 8. CDR3 sequence (DNA): TGTGCCAGCAGTCCGCTGACAGGGGGGAGCACTGAAGCTTTCTTT. Translated: CASSPLTGGSTEAFF.

There are a few counts of this clonotype. V is TRBV28 and J is TRBJ1-6, with D tentatively TRBD1 (6 bases). Trimming removed 4 bases from V and 9 bases from J, with 19 bases in between. Germline CDR1 MDHEN, CDR2 SYDVKM. The CDR3 has 16 residues. Here the CDR3 reads CASSSGAGVDGSPLHF. DNA for the CDR3: TGTGCCAGCAGTTCAGGGGCGGGGGTGGATGGTTCACCCCTCCACTTT.

CDR3 sequence (DNA): TGTGCCATCAGTGAGTCGGGAGCCCAGGGACGTAACTATGGCTACACCTTC. Its translation is CAISESGAQGRNYGYTF. The rearrangement links TRBV10-3 to TRBJ1-2; tentatively, D is TRBD1 (5 bases). Looked up from germline, CDR1 is ENHRY and CDR2 is SYGVKD. This CDR3 is built from 17 residues. The V and J ends lost 0 bases and 1 base respectively, with 15 bases between them.

This clonotype occurred many times. The genes are TRBV5-1 and TRBJ2-7; 7 positions match TRBD1. Germline V gives CDR1 SGHRS, CDR2 YFSETQ. The CDR3 is made up of 15 amino acids. The V gene end was trimmed by 0 bases and the J gene end by 2 bases; junction bases not matched to a gene: 5. Here the CDR3 DNA reads TGCGCCAGCAGCTTGGCCCGGGACAGAACCTACGAGCAGTACTTC. As protein: CASSLARDRTYEQYF.

This clonotype was recorded many times. The rearrangement joins TRBV4-1 to TRBJ1-1; D is uncertain. From germline, CDR1 is MGHRA and CDR2 YSYEKL. This CDR3 has 13 amino acids. V was trimmed by 1 base and J by 7 bases, leaving 10 bases between them. The CDR3 nucleotides are TGCGCCAGCAGCCAAGTTAGGACGGATGAAGCTTTCTTT. Translating it yields CASSQVRTDEAFF.

This clonotype has only a few counts. J is TRBJ1-1 and V is TRBV5-1; D ambiguous. The V gene's germline CDR1 is SGHRS and CDR2 YFSETQ. CDR3 length: 13 amino acids. The V end was cut by 7 bases, the J end by 4 bases, with 14 bases between. CDR3 in amino acids: CASSWDFSTEAFF. Written as DNA, the CDR3 is TGCGCCAGCTCCTGGGATTTTAGCACTGAAGCTTTCTTT.

The sample holds many counts of this clonotype. The chain links TRBV12-3 or TRBV12-4 to TRBJ2-1; TRBD1 might be the D (5 bases). The CDR3 sequence is 12 residues long. Deletions cut 1 base from V and 9 bases from J, with 7 bases between. Here the CDR3 reads CASSLEGPEQFF. The CDR3, as DNA: TGTGCCAGCAGTTTAGAGGGGCCTGAGCAGTTCTTC.

This clonotype was seen repeatedly, ten times or more. The chain joins TRBV7-2 to TRBJ2-3; D gene uncertain. Germline V gene sequence: CDR1 SGHTA, CDR2 FQGNSA. The CDR3 is 11 amino acids. The germline V and J ends were trimmed by 3 bases and 6 bases, with 4 bases remaining between them. CDR3 DNA sequence: TGTGCCAGCAGCTTGTCGGATACGCAGTATTTT. Translated, it gives CASSLSDTQYF.

This clonotype came up many times. V gene TRBV2 combines with J gene TRBJ2-1, with a tentative D call TRBD2 (7 bases). This CDR3 has 15 amino acids. CDR1 is SNHLY and CDR2 is FYNNEI in the germline V gene. Between the trimmed V and J ends, which lost 4 bases and 4 bases, there was a span of 14 bases. The CDR3 protein is CASSAGRGAYNEQFF. In DNA form, the CDR3 reads TGTGCCAGCAGTGCGGGACGGGGGGCGTACAATGAGCAGTTCTTC.

This clonotype has just one count. It is likely a read error, because the conserved phenylalanine at the end of the CDR3 is missing. This rearrangement joins TRBV2 to TRBJ2-7; tentatively, D is TRBD2 (5 bases). This CDR3 is 15 amino acids long. V was shortened by 7 bases and J by 7 bases, with 23 bases between the two germline ends. Germline V lookup: CDR1 SNHLY, CDR2 FYNNEI. As DNA, the CDR3 is TGTGCCAGCATTCCTACCCCCCCTAGCACCCGGGAGCAGTACTAC. Its translation is CASIPTPPSTREQYY.

This clonotype has ten or more counts. This CDR3 reads CASSEARGHSPLHF. DNA of the CDR3: TGTGCCAGCAGTGAGGCCAGGGGGCATTCACCCCTCCACTTT. The rearrangement uses TRBV25-1 and TRBJ1-6, with 8 bases lining up with TRBD1. Germline CDR1 is MGHDK and CDR2 is SYGVNS. Unmatched junction bases numbered 3, after V lost 3 bases and J lost 8 bases. This CDR3 has 14 residues.

This clonotype was seen repeatedly, ten times or more. The rearrangement links TRBV25-1 to TRBJ1-2; possibly TRBD1 for D (6 bases). Deletions cut 11 bases from V and 6 bases from J, with 13 bases between. Germline loops: CDR1 MGHDK, CDR2 SYGVNS. The CDR3 covers 11 residues. Written as DNA, the CDR3 is TGTGCCCCCAGGGGATATAATGGCTACACCTTC. It specifies CAPRGYNGYTF.

This clonotype was observed many times. J is TRBJ1-3 and V is TRBV7-9, with TRBD1 as a possible D gene (5 bases). Per the germline V gene, CDR1 is SEHNR and CDR2 is FQNEAQ (reference sequence). V shed 5 bases and J shed 2 bases, with 16 bases lying between them. The CDR3 has 16 residues. The CDR3 region has the DNA TGTGCCAGCAGCCCGCGGGACCGATATGCTGGAAACACCATATATTTT. This codes for CASSPRDRYAGNTIYF. Full variable domain (rest looked up from reference TRBV7-9 and TRBJ1-3): DTGVSQNPRHKITKRGQNVTFRCDPISEHNRLYWYRQTLGQGPEFLTYFQNEAQLEKSRLLSDRFSAERPKGSFSTLEIQRTEQGDSAMYLCASSPRDRYAGNTIYFGEGSWLTVV.

The CDR3 sequence is CASSSDRGGTGELFF. The CDR3 DNA sequence: TGTGCCAGCAGCTCGGACAGGGGAGGGACCGGGGAGCTGTTTTTT. This sequence joins TRBV5-6 and TRBJ2-2, with 9 bases lining up with TRBD1. Germline V gives CDR1 SGHDT, CDR2 YYEEEE. V lost 3 bases to trimming and J lost 5 bases; unmatched junction nucleotides: 5. There are 15 residues in the CDR3.

The sample holds many counts of this clonotype. The chain couples TRBV12-3 or TRBV12-4 to TRBJ2-3; D possibly corresponds to TRBD1 (6 bases). V was trimmed by 3 bases and J by 9 bases, leaving 10 bases between them. The CDR3 has 12 amino acids. CDR3 sequence (DNA): TGTGCCAGCAGTTTTGACAGGCCGACGCAGTATTTT. Its translation: CASSFDRPTQYF.

The J gene is TRBJ2-7, the V gene TRBV5-1, with D unresolved. CDR1 and CDR2 from the germline V gene are SGHRS and YFSETQ. V was pared by 5 bases and J by 3 bases, with 15 bases between. The length of the CDR3 is 14 residues. The CDR3 here is CASSLDTRNYEQYF. As DNA, the CDR3 is TGCGCCAGCAGTCTAGACACCCGAAACTACGAGCAGTACTTC. The full variable domain, in which reference TRBV5-1 and TRBJ2-7 provide the parts outside the CDR3, is KAGVTQTPRYLIKTRGQQVTLSCSPISGHRSVSWYQQTPGQGLQFLFEYFSETQRNKGNFPGRFSGRQFSNSRSEMNVSTLELGDSALYLCASSLDTRNYEQYFGPGTRLTVT.